Listed here are 20 T cell receptor beta chains from one sample, sequenced in a study of cytomegalovirus exposure and HLA in healthy donors. Here immunoSEQ multiplex PCR was the method, and the copy in TCRdb shows in-frame clones only, minus some. Of around 170,000 clones listed, 70% to 90% were seen once; the top ten hold 3%. The sequenced sample consisted of PBMCs. These receptors were collected from a young man in good health and CMV-seronegative.

The chain is built from TRBV28 and TRBJ2-7; TRBD1 matches 8 bases. The length of the CDR3 is 13 residues. Losses at the gene ends were 4 bases for V and 7 bases for J; bases not matched to a gene: 6. The V gene's germline CDR1 is MDHEN and CDR2 SYDVKM. This CDR3 reads CASSSGQVREQYF. The CDR3 DNA reads as TGTGCCAGCAGTTCGGGACAGGTTAGAGAGCAGTACTTC.

The V call is TRBV6-1, the J call TRBJ2-7; D possibly corresponds to TRBD1 (5 bases). Germline V lookup: CDR1 MNHNS, CDR2 SASEGT. V was pared by 5 bases and J by 6 bases, with 11 bases between. The CDR3 extends over 12 amino acids. The CDR3 DNA is TGTGCCAGCAGTTGGAAAGGGGTCGAGCAGTACGTC. This encodes CASSWKGVEQYV.

The chain links TRBV28 to TRBJ2-7; the match to TRBD2 covers 7 bases. Losses at the gene ends were 7 bases for V and 1 base for J; bases not matched to a gene: 10. Germline CDR1 and CDR2: MDHEN and SYDVKM. The CDR3 is made up of 15 amino acids. CDR3 protein: CASTSVGGGSYEQYV. The DNA of the CDR3 is TGTGCCAGCACGTCCGTGGGGGGAGGGTCCTACGAGCAGTACGTC.

The chain combines TRBV11-1 with TRBJ2-3, with a tentative D call TRBD2 (6 bases). The CDR3 spans 16 residues. Germline V gene data show CDR1 as SGHAT and CDR2 as FQDESV (reference sequence). The V and J ends lost 4 bases and 6 bases respectively, with 20 bases between them. The CDR3, as DNA: TGTGCCAGCAGCTCCTCCTCCGGGAGATTTTCCGATACGCAGTATTTT. Translated, it gives CASSSSSGRFSDTQYF.

The rearrangement joins TRBV5-1 to TRBJ1-4, with D unresolved. This CDR3 has 17 residues. CDR1 is SGHRS, CDR2 YFSETQ, per germline. Between the trimmed V and J ends, which lost 1 base and 0 bases, there was a span of 13 bases. CDR3 nucleotides: TGCGCCAGCAGCTTGTTGGTCCTTCCTACAACTAATGAAAAACTGTTTTTT. Protein sequence: CASSLLVLPTTNEKLFF.

The rearrangement joins TRBV5-1 to TRBJ1-1; no definite D call. The V end lost 0 bases, the J end lost 1 base, and 10 bases lay between the germline ends. CDR3 length equals 15 residues. Per the germline V gene, CDR1 is SGHRS and CDR2 is YFSETQ. CDR3 bases: TGCGCCAGCAGCTTGGAGGGAGACCAGAACACTGAAGCTTTCTTT. This gives the protein CASSLEGDQNTEAFF.

V and J are TRBV28 and TRBJ2-3; weak D call: TRBD2 (6 bases). CDR3 length: 12 residues. V shed 5 bases and J shed 6 bases, with 9 bases lying between them. Per germline, CDR1 MDHEN and CDR2 SYDVKM. In nucleotides, the CDR3 is TGTGCCAGCAGTGCGGGGTATGATACGCAGTATTTT. It is translated as CASSAGYDTQYF. Full variable domain (missing parts from reference TRBV28 and TRBJ2-3): DVKVTQSSRYLVKRTGEKVFLECVQDMDHENMFWYRQDPGLGLRLIYFSYDVKMKEKGDIPEGYSVSREKKERFSLILESASTNQTSMYLCASSAGYDTQYFGPGTRLTVL.

This chain joins TRBV18 and TRBJ2-2; D unclear. Between the trimmed V and J ends, which lost 6 bases and 3 bases, there was a span of 8 bases. The CDR3 totals 13 residues. Germline lookup yields CDR1 KGHSH and CDR2 LQKENI. The CDR3 region has the DNA TGTGCCAGCTCGGGCACAGACACCGGGGAGCTGTTTTTT. This encodes CASSGTDTGELFF.

The chain combines TRBV6-5 with TRBJ2-7; D is uncertain. CDR3 length equals 12 residues. Deletions cut 6 bases from V and 7 bases from J, with 13 bases between. Germline V gene data show CDR1 as MNHEY and CDR2 as SVGAGI. The CDR3 spells CASSQPGREQYF. DNA for the CDR3: TGTGCCAGCAGCCAACCCGGCAGGGAGCAGTACTTC.

The chain recombines TRBV9 with TRBJ2-4, with 8 bases that match TRBD2. The CDR3 runs 14 residues. V was clipped by 2 bases and J by 9 bases; unmatched bases: 7. CDR1 SGDLS and CDR2 YYNGEE come from the germline V gene. The CDR3 reads CASSVGGAVGIQYF. The CDR3 bases are TGTGCCAGCAGCGTCGGGGGGGCTGTGGGCATTCAGTACTTC.

The V gene is TRBV18, the J gene TRBJ2-6, with unresolved D. The CDR3 runs to 16 residues. Looked up from germline, CDR1 is KGHSH and CDR2 is LQKENI. V was pared by 3 bases and J by 0 bases, with 9 bases between. The CDR3 sequence: CASSPPTYSGANVLTF. In DNA, the CDR3 is TGTGCCAGCTCACCTCCTACTTACTCTGGGGCCAACGTCCTGACTTTC.

The CDR3 nucleotides are TGTGCCAGCAGCCCGGGAAGCTCTGGGGCCAACGTCCTGACTTTC. Its protein product is CASSPGSSGANVLTF. The chain is built from TRBV11-1 and TRBJ2-6; D is possibly TRBD2 (5 bases). V lost 5 bases and J lost 0, with 8 bases in between. This CDR3 contains 15 residues. From germline, CDR1 is SGHAT and CDR2 FQDESV (reference sequence).

The count of this clone is one. The rearrangement links TRBV7-8 to TRBJ2-1; D may be TRBD2 (5 bases). The V and J ends lost 6 bases and 6 bases respectively, with 18 bases between them. The CDR3 has 15 residues. Germline CDR1 reads SGHVS; CDR2 reads FQNEAQ. The chain's CDR3 is CASSHKRIASNEQFF. CDR3 DNA sequence: TGTGCCAGCAGTCACAAGCGAATAGCGAGCAATGAGCAGTTCTTC.

This clone was counted a few times. The chain couples TRBV27 to TRBJ2-1; TRBD2 matches 8 bases. Germline V lookup: CDR1 MNHEY, CDR2 SMNVEV (reference sequence). The CDR3 is 15 residues long. V lost 3 bases and J lost 0; bases outside the gene matches: 1. The CDR3 protein is CASSFREGSYNEQFF. DNA for the CDR3: TGTGCCAGCAGTTTCCGGGAGGGCTCCTACAATGAGCAGTTCTTC.

The chain uses TRBV30 and TRBJ1-2; no clear D gene. Germline values: CDR1 GTSNPN, CDR2 SVGIG (reference sequence). Trimming removed 1 base at V and 7 bases at J, with 10 bases between. CDR3 size: 12 residues. The CDR3 sequence is CAWSAPEGGYTF. The CDR3 DNA reads TGTGCCTGGAGTGCGCCAGAGGGTGGCTACACCTTC.

The chain recombines TRBV11-1 with TRBJ2-5, with 9 bases fitting TRBD2. The CDR3 length is 13 residues. The trim removed 6 bases at V and 2 bases at J, leaving 1 base unmatched. CDR1 is SGHAT, CDR2 FQDESV, per germline (reference sequence). CDR3 loop: CASRLAGQETQYF. The CDR3 nucleotides are TGTGCCAGCAGGCTAGCGGGGCAAGAGACCCAGTACTTC.

This clone was observed a few times. J is TRBJ2-7 and V is TRBV2; D may correspond to TRBD1 or TRBD2 (5 bases each). V gave up 8 bases and J gave up 2 bases, with 13 bases separating them. CDR3 length: 13 amino acids. Germline lookup yields CDR1 SNHLY and CDR2 FYNNEI. The CDR3 spells CASSEEGPYEQYV. The DNA of the CDR3 is TGTGCCAGCTCTGAAGAGGGGCCCTACGAGCAGTACGTC.

Only a few counts were recorded for this clone. This rearrangement joins TRBV29-1 to TRBJ2-7; TRBD2 might be the D (6 bases). Germline lookup yields CDR1 SQVTM and CDR2 ANQGSEA. This CDR3 spans 14 amino acids. V was shortened by 6 bases and J by 2 bases, with 17 bases between the two germline ends. This CDR3 reads CSVTVGGMTYEQYF. The CDR3, as DNA: TGCAGCGTCACTGTCGGCGGGATGACCTACGAGCAGTACTTC.

The sample holds one count of this clone. The chain uses TRBV27 and TRBJ2-3, with D possibly being TRBD2 (5 bases). The length of the CDR3 is 13 residues. Per the germline V gene, CDR1 is MNHEY and CDR2 is SMNVEV (reference sequence). Trimming shortened V by 3 bases and J by 6 bases, and 10 bases separated the two germline ends. CDR3 sequence: CASSFGSVDTQYF. The CDR3, as DNA: TGTGCCAGCAGTTTTGGGAGTGTCGATACGCAGTATTTT.

This rearrangement joins TRBV7-6 to TRBJ2-3, with TRBD2 as a possible D gene (5 bases). The CDR3 runs 16 residues. Per germline, CDR1 SGHVS and CDR2 FNYEAQ. The V end lost 0 bases, the J end lost 2 bases, and 12 bases lay between the germline ends. The CDR3 is CASSLARSGSTDTQYF. The DNA of the CDR3 is TGTGCCAGCAGCTTAGCTCGAAGCGGCTCCACAGATACGCAGTATTTT. The variable domain in full, with the rest retrieved from reference TRBV7-6 and TRBJ2-3, is GAGVSQSPRYKVTKRGQDVALRCDPISGHVSLYWYRQALGQGPEFLTYFNYEAQQDKSGLPNDRFSAERPEGSISTLTIQRTEQRDSAMYRCASSLARSGSTDTQYFGPGTRLTVL.